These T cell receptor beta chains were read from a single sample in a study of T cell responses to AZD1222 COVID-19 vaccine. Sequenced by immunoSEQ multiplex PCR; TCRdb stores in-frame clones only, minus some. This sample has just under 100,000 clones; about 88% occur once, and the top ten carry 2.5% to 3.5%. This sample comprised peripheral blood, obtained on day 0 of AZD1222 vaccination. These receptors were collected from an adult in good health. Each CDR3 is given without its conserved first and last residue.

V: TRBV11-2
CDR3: ASSFPKTGDPGELF

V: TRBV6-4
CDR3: ASSEGARNTEAF

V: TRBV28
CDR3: ASRLGTGRNEKLF

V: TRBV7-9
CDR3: ASSPGGLWTYEQY

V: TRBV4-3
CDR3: ASSQDSRGPTDTQY

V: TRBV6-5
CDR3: ASTSSGANVLT

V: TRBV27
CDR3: ASREQGRVETQY

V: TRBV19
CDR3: ARPDRGAGYT

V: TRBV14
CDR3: ASSQDRAGRAF

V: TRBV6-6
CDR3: ASSPGSPNEKLF

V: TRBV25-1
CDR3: ASSPSQGISPLH

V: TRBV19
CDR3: ASSTQGTDTQY

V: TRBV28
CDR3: ASGYSPLH

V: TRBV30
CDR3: AWGGYSSYNEQF

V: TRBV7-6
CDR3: ASSFRTGSSNEKLF

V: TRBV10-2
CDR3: ASSPLRGGNQPQH

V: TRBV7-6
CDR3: ASSLDRFSGNTIY

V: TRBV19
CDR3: ASSIWASGGANNEQF

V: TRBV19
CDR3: ASSQMGTGFGYT

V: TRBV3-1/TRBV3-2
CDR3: ASSRTEGYSGNTIY

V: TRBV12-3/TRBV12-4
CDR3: ASSLELNYGYT

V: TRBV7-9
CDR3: ASSLGPGQGSNQPQH

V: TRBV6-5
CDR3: ASSYEPGVGYGYT

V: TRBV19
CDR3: ASSSTGDNQPQH

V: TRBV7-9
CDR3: ASSPGLAGGPDTQY

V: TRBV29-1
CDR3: SVEGDSYNEAF

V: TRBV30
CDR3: AWSRDREFSGNTIY

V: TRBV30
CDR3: AWSHTDEAF

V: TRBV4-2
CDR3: ASSTGTGTNEKLF